This T cell receptor (beta chain) was retrieved from a study of post-analysis software for immune sequencing data. Whole-study context: The courses of disease that were included comprised relapsing-remitting, secondary progressive and progressive-relapsing multiple sclerosis. Findings and caveats of the study: There were a handful of TRBV segments more frequent in patients than controls, and TRBV5-6, TRBV5-1 and TRBV20-1 were among them. Those samples that were prepared in the same batch co-clustered strongly by F measure.

Points on this clonotype: The target antigen is unknown.

The CDR3 consists of 13 residues. J gave up 6 bases and V 1 base, and 2 bases lay outside the gene matches. Germline CDR1 is SGHNT and CDR2 is YENEEA. Presence of unique molecular identifiers characterized the TCR beta cDNA libraries. TCRdb re-analysed the PCR reads in MiXCR, keeping a single row per CDR3 protein. The sample lists some 800,000 distinct CDR3 sequences; about half were seen once. The chain couples TRBV11-3 to TRBJ1-2, with 7 bases that match TRBD1. This clonotype originated in a girl under 18 with multiple sclerosis. Sequenced: blood. CDR3 DNA: TGTGCCAGCAGCTTAGTGGGACAGAATGGCTACACCTTC. Translation gives CASSLVGQNGYTF.